Shown below are 17 T cell receptor beta chains from a single sample sequenced in a study of cytomegalovirus exposure and HLA in healthy donors. PCR was performed using 60 Vbeta and 13 Jbeta primers. Sequencing used immunoSEQ multiplex PCR; TCRdb keeps in-frame clones, though not all of them. The data show fewer than 100,000 clones, around 78% seen once. The sequencing input was PBMCs. The source of these receptors is a male donor in good health and CMV-seropositive.

J is TRBJ2-1 and V is TRBV6-1; 10 bases fit TRBD2. Germline V lookup: CDR1 MNHNS, CDR2 SASEGT. The CDR3 contains 15 residues. The junction had 7 bases not matched to a gene; V was cut back by 6 bases and J by 5 bases. The CDR3 region is CASSPLAGADNEQFF. Here the CDR3 DNA reads TGTGCCAGCAGCCCTCTAGCGGGAGCTGACAATGAGCAGTTCTTC.

The chain combines TRBV19 with TRBJ2-1, with 7 bases that match TRBD2. CDR3 length equals 15 residues. Germline CDR1 and CDR2: LNHDA and SQIVND (reference sequence). Trimming at V came to 10 bases and at J to 9 bases, leaving 18 bases not matched to a gene. CDR3 nucleotide sequence: TGTGCCACAACAGAGGCGGGAGTCCCCCGCACTGAGCAGTTCTTC. Translating gives CATTEAGVPRTEQFF.

This chain links TRBV29-1 with TRBJ2-1, with 15 bases identical to TRBD2. Trimming removed 6 bases from V and 0 bases from J; junction bases left unmatched: 9. The germline V gene encodes CDR1 SQVTM and CDR2 ANQGSEA. The CDR3 sequence is 18 residues long. This CDR3 reads CSVSGLAGGGVSYNEQFF. Here the CDR3 DNA reads TGCAGCGTGTCGGGACTAGCGGGAGGAGGGGTCTCCTACAATGAGCAGTTCTTC.

This clone was observed once. The gene calls are TRBV6-1 and TRBJ2-7, with 11 nucleotides matching TRBD2. V trimming: 10 bases; J trimming: 3 bases; junction bases outside the gene matches: 5. The germline CDR1 and CDR2 sequences are MNHNS and SASEGT. The CDR3 has 13 residues. The CDR3 region has the DNA TGTGCCACCGACCTAGCGGGAGGCTACGAGCAGTACTTC. Residues: CATDLAGGYEQYF.

This clone was detected only a few times. The chain carries TRBV19 and TRBJ2-2; D may be TRBD1 (6 bases). The CDR3 has 11 amino acids. Per germline, CDR1 LNHDA and CDR2 SQIVND (reference sequence). The CDR3 region has the DNA TGTGCAGGGGGGAACACCGGGGAGCTGTTTTTT. It specifies CAGGNTGELFF.

The gene calls are TRBV5-8 and TRBJ2-5; 8 positions match TRBD2. V dropped 1 base and J dropped 4; count of bases not matched to a gene: 6. CDR3 length: 15 residues. Germline CDR1 reads SGHTS; CDR2 reads YDEGEE. CDR3 amino acids: CASSLKLAEGETQYF. In nucleotides, the CDR3 is TGTGCCAGCAGCTTGAAACTAGCGGAGGGAGAGACCCAGTACTTC.

V is TRBV10-3 and J is TRBJ1-4, with 9 nucleotides matching TRBD1. After removal of 9 bases from V and 1 base from J, the junction contained 3 bases not matched to a gene. Per the germline V gene, CDR1 is ENHRY and CDR2 is SYGVKD. The CDR3 has 14 residues. CDR3 nucleotides: TGTGCCATACGGGACAGGGAAACTAATGAAAAACTGTTTTTT. Protein: CAIRDRETNEKLFF.

J is TRBJ2-3 and V is TRBV18, with a tentative D call TRBD1 (5 bases). CDR3 size: 15 residues. The germline V gene encodes CDR1 KGHSH and CDR2 LQKENI. Trimming left V 6 bases short and J 2 bases short, with 15 bases between. The CDR3 nucleotides read TGTGCCAGCTCCCCCTCCGCAGGGATCACAGATACGCAGTATTTT. Translation: CASSPSAGITDTQYF.

This chain uses TRBV29-1 with TRBJ1-1, with no clear D. Per the germline V gene, CDR1 is SQVTM and CDR2 is ANQGSEA. The CDR3 sequence is 12 residues long. V gave up 6 bases and J gave up 3 bases, with 11 bases separating them. CDR3 in amino acids: CSVARRDTEAFF. CDR3 coding DNA: TGCAGCGTCGCTCGTAGAGACACTGAAGCTTTCTTT.

The chain employs TRBV5-4 and TRBJ2-1, with 9 bases matching TRBD1. V gave up 6 bases and J gave up 10 bases; unmatched junction bases: 20. Germline V lookup: CDR1 SGHNT, CDR2 YYREEE (reference sequence). The CDR3 is 17 amino acids. This chain's CDR3 is CASTVAHPGQGGKEQFF. The CDR3 DNA follows: TGTGCCAGCACCGTGGCGCACCCGGGACAGGGAGGTAAGGAGCAGTTCTTC.

V gene TRBV9 combines with J gene TRBJ2-1; 7 nucleotides match TRBD2. Germline loops: CDR1 SGDLS, CDR2 YYNGEE. After removal of 4 bases from V and 1 base from J, the junction contained 11 bases not matched to a gene. The CDR3 spans 17 residues. For the CDR3, the DNA is TGTGCCAGCAGCCCGGCGGGAGCGGCAAGATCCTACAATGAGCAGTTCTTC. Translating gives CASSPAGAARSYNEQFF. Supplemented by reference TRBV9 and TRBJ2-1, the full variable domain reads DSGVTQTPKHLITATGQRVTLRCSPRSGDLSVYWYQQSLDQGLQFLIQYYNGEERAKGNILERFSAQQFPDLHSELNLSSLELGDSALYFCASSPAGAARSYNEQFFGPGTRLTVL.

J is TRBJ2-2 and V is TRBV15; no definite D call. The length of the CDR3 is 17 residues. The germline CDR1 and CDR2 sequences are LNHNV and YYDKDF (reference sequence). V lost 3 bases and J lost 7, with 21 bases in between. The CDR3 bases are TGTGCCACCAGCAGGGTTCCCTCCCTTTATCTATTCGGGGAGCTGTTTTTT. Translation: CATSRVPSLYLFGELFF. The whole variable domain, remainder taken from reference TRBV15 and TRBJ2-2, is DAMVIQNPRYQVTQFGKPVTLSCSQTLNHNVMYWYQQKSSQAPKLLFHYYDKDFNNEADTPDNFQSRRPNTSFCFLDIRSPGLGDTAMYLCATSRVPSLYLFGELFFGEGSRLTVL.

The V call is TRBV7-9, the J call TRBJ1-5, with TRBD1 matching over 9 bases. Germline CDR1 reads SEHNR; CDR2 reads FQNEAQ (reference sequence). The length of the CDR3 is 14 residues. The V segment lost 5 bases and the J segment 5 bases; nucleotides outside the gene matches: 4. In DNA form, the CDR3 reads TGTGCCAGCAGCCGGGACAGGGTTGATCAGCCCCAGCATTTT. Translating gives CASSRDRVDQPQHF.

The J gene is TRBJ1-4, the V gene TRBV27, with 7 bases fitting TRBD1. V dropped 6 bases and J dropped 3; count of bases not matched to a gene: 7. CDR3 length: 15 amino acids. In germline, CDR1 is MNHEY, CDR2 SMNVEV (reference sequence). The CDR3 spells CASRGSTGSNEKLFF. CDR3 nucleotide sequence: TGTGCCAGCAGGGGCTCGACAGGGTCTAATGAAAAACTGTTTTTT. Using reference TRBV27 and TRBJ1-4 for the parts outside the CDR3, the full variable domain is EAQVTQNPRYLITVTGKKLTVTCSQNMNHEYMSWYRQDPGLGLRQIYYSMNVEVTDKGDVPEGYKVSRKEKRNFPLILESPSPNQTSLYFCASRGSTGSNEKLFFGSGTQLSVL.

The CDR3 DNA sequence: TGTGCCAGCAGCTCCCAGACTAGTCTGCACGAGCAGTACTTC. This encodes CASSSQTSLHEQYF. The genes are TRBV7-2 and TRBJ2-7; possibly TRBD2 for D (6 bases). With 4 bases removed from V and 5 bases from J, the gap between germline ends came to 15 bases. This CDR3 has 14 residues. Germline V gene lookup returns CDR1 SGHTA and CDR2 FQGNSA.

The rearrangement uses TRBV2 and TRBJ1-2; D not certain. Between the trimmed V and J ends, which lost 8 bases and 4 bases, there was a span of 5 bases. This CDR3 is built from 10 residues. Germline values: CDR1 SNHLY, CDR2 FYNNEI. The CDR3 is CASAGYGYTF. The CDR3 region has the DNA TGTGCCAGCGCCGGCTATGGCTACACCTTC.

This clone was found once. This chain connects TRBV10-3 to TRBJ2-5; TRBD1 agrees at 7 bases. Germline V gene sequence: CDR1 ENHRY, CDR2 SYGVKD. Trimming cost V 1 base and J 7 bases; bases outside gene matches: 6. The CDR3 has 14 amino acids. CDR3: CAISELTGHGTQYF. Here the CDR3 DNA reads TGTGCCATCAGTGAGTTGACAGGGCATGGGACCCAGTACTTC.